The subject of this entry is one T cell receptor beta chain. Its antigen is not known. These data belong to a study of T cell responses to AZD1222 COVID-19 vaccine. General study results and limits: White British donors predominated, females outnumbered males, and clonal diversity was possibly underestimated.

Profiled with immunoSEQ multiplex PCR; TCRdb holds only in-frame clones, not every one. This sample has around 130,000 clones, with about 94% found just once. Germline V CDR1 and CDR2: SNHLY, FYNNEI. This CDR3 comprises 15 residues. V was pared by 1 base and J by 2 bases, with 8 bases between. Analysis merged second doses at about 4 or about 12 weeks. The receptor was derived from an adult who received the AZD1222 COVID-19 vaccine. Material: peripheral blood, obtained 28 days after the second AZD1222 dose. The rearrangement links TRBV2 to TRBJ1-4; no clear D gene. The CDR3 DNA reads TGTGCCAGCAGTGAAGATGGGAGGACTAATGAAAAACTGTTTTTT. Translated: CASSEDGRTNEKLFF. The full variable domain, rest sourced from reference TRBV2 and TRBJ1-4, is EPEVTQTPSHQVTQMGQEVILRCVPISNHLYFYWYRQILGQKVEFLVSFYNNEISEKSEIFDDQFSVERPDGSNFTLKIRSTKLEDSAMYFCASSEDGRTNEKLFFGSGTQLSVL.